Below, 2 T cell receptor beta chains from the same sample are listed, as sequenced in a study of blood T cell repertoires in COVID-19. Produced via immunoSEQ multiplex PCR; TCRdb's table is partial and in-frame only. The sample has 240,000 or so clones, around nine tenths seen once. The material sequenced was peripheral blood. Every receptor here comes from an older woman with active or convalescent COVID-19.

This chain uses TRBV6-5 with TRBJ1-1; the D gene is possibly TRBD1 (5 bases). Germline CDR1 and CDR2: MNHEY and SVGAGI. The CDR3 length is 12 residues. V was shortened by 10 bases and J by 9 bases, with 18 bases between the two germline ends. The CDR3 region has the DNA TGTGCCAATGGAGGGACGGAGATAAAAGCTTTCTTT. This gives the protein CANGGTEIKAFF.

The chain joins TRBV4-1 to TRBJ2-1; TRBD1 aligns across 10 bases. From germline, CDR1 is MGHRA and CDR2 YSYEKL. CDR3 size: 13 residues. The V segment lost 8 bases and the J segment 3 bases; nucleotides outside the gene matches: 1. CDR3: CASGTGVYNEQFF. The CDR3 nucleotides are TGCGCCAGCGGGACAGGGGTCTACAATGAGCAGTTCTTC.